The 16 T cell receptor beta chains below were found in one sample sequenced in a study of follicular helper T cells after annual influenza vaccination. Data came from immunoSEQ multiplex PCR; TCRdb stores just in-frame clones and leaves some out. Counted here are some 15,000 clones, roughly 83% occurring once; the ten biggest clones make up 1.3%. Time point described: 2014-2015 season, 7 days after vaccination. The starting material was CXCR5+ CD38- circulating T follicular helper cells from blood, obtained 7 days after influenza vaccination. Subset given: circulating Tfh, non-naive CD4+CXCR5+PD-1+ (ICOS+CD38+ or ICOS-CD38-). All receptors derive from an adult who received the influenza vaccine.

The chain uses TRBV6-1 and TRBJ2-7, with 8 bases lining up with TRBD2. The CDR3 is 15 amino acids. The germline CDR1 and CDR2 sequences are MNHNS and SASEGT. The J segment lost 2 bases and the V segment lost 3 bases, leaving 6 bases of the junction unmatched. CDR3 protein: CASSDQRGGTYEQYF. CDR3 DNA: TGTGCCAGCAGTGACCAACGGGGGGGAACCTACGAGCAGTACTTC.

This chain uses TRBV19 with TRBJ1-4, with 10 bases fitting TRBD1. Germline loops: CDR1 LNHDA, CDR2 SQIVND (reference sequence). The CDR3 covers 15 residues. V gave up 1 base and J gave up 6 bases; unmatched junction bases: 2. The DNA of the CDR3 is TGTGCCAGTAGTATAGGGGGGACAGGGGATGAAAAACTGTTTTTT. It codes for CASSIGGTGDEKLFF.

This sequence joins TRBV27 and TRBJ2-4, with D maybe TRBD2 (5 bases). Germline CDR1 reads MNHEY; CDR2 reads SMNVEV (reference sequence). The V end lost 6 bases, the J end lost 4 bases, and 16 bases lay between the germline ends. The CDR3 extends over 15 amino acids. CDR3 coding DNA: TGTGCCAGCAGCTTTGCAGGCGGGTCGAAAAACATTCAGTACTTC. It yields the protein CASSFAGGSKNIQYF.

This clone was picked up one time. This sequence joins TRBV6-5 and TRBJ2-1; D is perhaps TRBD1 (5 bases). CDR1 and CDR2 from the germline V gene are MNHEY and SVGAGI. The CDR3 loop spans 15 amino acids. V dropped 2 bases and J dropped 7 bases, with 15 bases sitting between them. CDR3 protein: CASSYPSAGSNEQFF. The CDR3 DNA is TGTGCCAGCAGTTACCCCTCGGCAGGGTCAAATGAGCAGTTCTTC.

This clone appeared a single time. The chain carries TRBV19 and TRBJ2-1; D gene unclear. Trimming took 7 bases from V and 3 from J, leaving 16 bases between them. Germline V gives CDR1 LNHDA, CDR2 SQIVND (reference sequence). The CDR3 is made up of 15 amino acids. The CDR3 DNA is TGTGCCAGTATGGATCCAGGTGGGTTCTACAATGAGCAGTTCTTC. This translates into CASMDPGGFYNEQFF.

Notes on this clone: Other DNA sequences in the sample encode the same CDR3. The chain links TRBV11-3 to TRBJ1-4; D might be TRBD1 (5 bases). Trimming left V 4 bases short and J 8 bases short, with 20 bases between. From germline, CDR1 is SGHNT and CDR2 YENEEA. The CDR3 contains 16 residues. This CDR3 is CASSSKLRQGGEKLFF. CDR3 sequence (DNA): TGTGCCAGCAGCTCCAAGCTGCGGCAGGGCGGAGAAAAACTGTTTTTT. Complete variable domain (other parts from reference TRBV11-3 and TRBJ1-4): EAGVVQSPRYKIIEKKQPVAFWCNPISGHNTLYWYLQNLGQGPELLIRYENEEAVDDSQLPKDRFSAERLKGVDSTLKIQPAELGDSAVYLCASSSKLRQGGEKLFFGSGTQLSVL.

The table lists this clone with a few counts. The genes are TRBV7-2 and TRBJ1-2; 7 nucleotides match TRBD1. Germline CDR1 is SGHTA and CDR2 is FQGNSA. V was pared by 5 bases and J by 0 bases, with 6 bases of the junction left unmatched. The CDR3 covers 15 residues. The CDR3 DNA is TGTGCCAGCAGCACCTACAGGGGAGCTAACTATGGCTACACCTTC. It is translated as CASSTYRGANYGYTF.

The chain is built from TRBV2 and TRBJ2-3, with TRBD1 matching over 9 bases. This CDR3 region has 12 residues. Germline assignment: CDR1 SNHLY and CDR2 FYNNEI. The V segment lost 6 bases and the J segment 9 bases; nucleotides outside the gene matches: 4. The CDR3 DNA reads TGTGCCAGCAGAGAGGACAGGGGAACGCAGTATTTT. Translation gives CASREDRGTQYF.

The rearrangement joins TRBV9 to TRBJ1-1; no clear D. Germline values: CDR1 SGDLS, CDR2 YYNGEE. The CDR3 sequence is 14 residues long. The V and J ends lost 2 bases and 2 bases respectively, with 10 bases between them. The CDR3 nucleotides are TGTGCCAGCAGCGTTTCCCCCAGTAACACTGAAGCTTTCTTT. It specifies CASSVSPSNTEAFF.

V gene TRBV11-3 combines with J gene TRBJ2-3, with 12 nucleotides matching TRBD2. There are 17 residues in the CDR3. J gave up 0 bases and V 5 bases, and 6 bases lay outside the gene matches. Germline values: CDR1 SGHNT, CDR2 YENEEA. CDR3 sequence (DNA): TGTGCCAGCAGCCGCGGGACTAGCGGGTCTAGCACAGATACGCAGTATTTT. This translates into CASSRGTSGSSTDTQYF.

V gene TRBV4-1 combines with J gene TRBJ2-3, with a tentative D call TRBD2 (5 bases). There are 16 residues in the CDR3. The germline gives CDR1 MGHRA, CDR2 YSYEKL. Trimming removed 1 base from V and 0 bases from J, with 11 bases in between. The CDR3 sequence is CASSQATAASTDTQYF. The DNA for the CDR3 is TGCGCCAGCAGCCAAGCTACAGCGGCTAGCACAGATACGCAGTATTTT.

CDR3 in DNA: TGTGCCAGCAGCCTCGACACAGGGGGCACTGAAGCTTTCTTT. The encoded protein is CASSLDTGGTEAFF. V gene TRBV11-2 combines with J gene TRBJ1-1; 8 bases fit TRBD1. This CDR3 has 14 amino acids. The V gene end was trimmed by 5 bases and the J gene end by 4 bases; junction bases not matched to a gene: 6. Per germline, CDR1 SGHAT and CDR2 FQNNGV.

This clone showed up just once. The chain carries TRBV7-9 and TRBJ2-7, with TRBD2 matching over 7 bases. The germline V gene encodes CDR1 SEHNR and CDR2 FQNEAQ (reference sequence). The J segment lost 3 bases and the V segment lost 1 base, leaving 15 bases of the junction unmatched. This CDR3 contains 18 residues. Here the CDR3 DNA reads TGTGCCAGCAGCTTAGGGGCGCCTAGCGGAGCAACCTTCTACGAGCAGTACTTC. Translating gives CASSLGAPSGATFYEQYF. The full variable domain, rest sourced from reference TRBV7-9 and TRBJ2-7, is DTGVSQNPRHKITKRGQNVTFRCDPISEHNRLYWYRQTLGQGPEFLTYFQNEAQLEKSRLLSDRFSAERPKGSFSTLEIQRTEQGDSAMYLCASSLGAPSGATFYEQYFGPGTRLTVT.

The gene calls are TRBV7-2 and TRBJ2-5; TRBD1 is a possible D gene (6 bases). CDR1 is SGHTA, CDR2 FQGNSA, per germline. V was trimmed by 3 bases and J by 6 bases, leaving 11 bases between them. The length of the CDR3 is 13 residues. The CDR3 nucleotides are TGTGCCAGCAGCTTCTCGACAGGTCAGACCCAGTACTTC. Encoded protein: CASSFSTGQTQYF.

The chain combines TRBV7-2 with TRBJ1-3; D unresolved. The V and J ends lost 1 base and 0 bases respectively, with 10 bases between them. This CDR3 region has 16 residues. Germline V CDR1 and CDR2: SGHTA, FQGNSA. The CDR3 here is CASSLGGASSGNTIYF. CDR3 nucleotide sequence: TGTGCCAGCAGCTTAGGCGGTGCTTCCTCTGGAAACACCATATATTTT. Complete variable domain (other parts from reference TRBV7-2 and TRBJ1-3): GAGVSQSPSNKVTEKGKDVELRCDPISGHTALYWYRQSLGQGLEFLIYFQGNSAPDKSGLPSDRFSAERTGGSVSTLTIQRTQQEDSAVYLCASSLGGASSGNTIYFGEGSWLTVV.

The V and J genes are TRBV13 and TRBJ2-3; 9 bases align to TRBD2. V trimming: 3 bases; J trimming: 5 bases; junction bases outside the gene matches: 9. The germline V gene encodes CDR1 PRHDT and CDR2 FYEKMQ (reference sequence). The CDR3 sequence is 16 residues long. CDR3 sequence (DNA): TGTGCCAGCAGCTTGGGCCTAGCGGGGCCAAGAGATACGCAGTATTTT. It codes for CASSLGLAGPRDTQYF.